This T cell receptor (beta chain) derives from a study of T cell repertoires in cytomegalovirus infection. About the research overall: Carrying CMV and the relevant HLA type showed in public TCR beta signatures.

The germline V and J ends were trimmed by 2 bases and 0 bases, with 14 bases remaining between them. Germline V CDR1 and CDR2: SGHTA, FQGNSA. The CDR3 totals 17 residues. Study-wide results and limits: The ex vivo response was dominated by HLA-C-restricted CMV-specific TCR beta clonotypes. Adding up the frequency of public TCR beta families identified people who carried CMV plus the relevant HLA.

One entry per CDR3 protein, called by TCRdb with MiXCR from the reads. In the table there are about 140,000 distinct CDR3 sequences, about 6.3% of which are singletons. This clonotype appeared many times. Its specificity is unknown. What was sequenced was PBMCs. This sequence was found in a human donor in good health (CMV status not recorded). Some clones in this sample may be carry-over from other donors' samples. The rearrangement joins TRBV7-2 to TRBJ1-5; D is unresolved. The CDR3 protein is CASSLKRQTYSNQPQHF. CDR3 nucleotide sequence: TGTGCCAGCAGCTTAAAAAGGCAGACCTATAGCAATCAGCCCCAGCATTTT.